Listed below are T cell receptor beta chains from one sample, sequenced in a study of human T cells and chemical hapten exposure. TCRdb re-derived calls from the RACE reads in MiXCR, one entry per CDR3 protein. Counted here are 75,000 to 90,000 distinct CDR3 sequences, 12% occurring once; the ten biggest clones make up roughly 3.6%. The material was whole blood, obtained in connection with sensitization to the hapten diphenylcyclopropenone (DPC). Receptor source: a woman aged 55 to 70 with alopecia areata. Some clones in this sample may be carry-over from other donors' samples. Each CDR3 is given with its conserved first and last residue. Some rows mark clone size as missing; the rest say once, few, many or name a class of expanded clone.

J | V | size | CDR3
TRBJ2-3 | TRBV12-3/TRBV12-4 | many | CASRPFGTSGGANTDTQYF
TRBJ1-1 | TRBV5-1 | few | CASNVGSSGTEAFF
TRBJ2-1 | TRBV19 | many | CASREGASYNEQFF
TRBJ1-4 | TRBV7-2 | many | CASSFQSGSTNEKLFF
TRBJ1-1 | TRBV12-5 | few | CASGLPPRTGEYTEAFF
TRBJ2-2 | TRBV11-2 | . | CASSKLPGTDTGELFF
TRBJ2-7 | TRBV27 | few | CASSLARGAEQYF
TRBJ1-5 | TRBV7-9 | . | CASSLVETAYNQPQHF
TRBJ2-5 | TRBV5-1 | few | CASSLALGSQETQYF
TRBJ1-1 | TRBV12-3/TRBV12-4 | few | CASSFGWTEAFF
TRBJ2-7 | TRBV15 | many | CATSRDRGGAEQYF
TRBJ1-2 | TRBV4-1 | few | CASSQDGFTGFHYGYTF
TRBJ2-3 | TRBV9 | once | CASSTSGVDTQYF
TRBJ2-3 | TRBV10-3 | few | CAISPQRASGVFTDTQYF
TRBJ2-5 | TRBV20-1 | . | CGAVPPRTGVQETQYF
TRBJ2-7 | TRBV7-6 | few | CASSPFRGRAYEQYF
TRBJ1-5 | TRBV19 | many | CASSTDSSQPQHF
TRBJ2-5 | TRBV3-1 | few | CASSPSGEETQYF
TRBJ1-2 | TRBV29-1 | many | CSVEKGIDYGYTF
TRBJ2-5 | TRBV14 | many | CASSQQPGGAGQETQYF
TRBJ2-6 | TRBV7-6 | many | CASSLRNRANVLTF
TRBJ1-5 | TRBV30 | few | CAWSAIDGNQPQHF
TRBJ2-1 | TRBV11-2 | few | CASSLGGGLDYNEQFF
TRBJ1-2 | TRBV3-1 | many | CASSVGLDGYTF
TRBJ2-2 | TRBV9 | many | CASSGDTGELFF
TRBJ2-4 | TRBV2 | many | CASSENYLAVDF
TRBJ1-4 | TRBV6-6 | many | CASSYGSEKLFF
TRBJ2-7 | TRBV2 | few | CASRGTSGGYEQYF
TRBJ2-1 | TRBV20-1 | few | CSARFRGPTSGNEQFF
TRBJ2-7 | TRBV4-2 | . | CASSPDTGTSGHEQYF
TRBJ2-3 | TRBV20-1 | many | CSARLAGTTDTQYF
TRBJ2-7 | TRBV11-2 | few | CASSQEDSAQYF
TRBJ1-1 | TRBV29-1 | many | CSVAGGSPGAFF
TRBJ2-1 | TRBV3-1 | many | CASSQESTSGSAYNEQFF
TRBJ1-6 | TRBV13 | many | CASTTDGSYNSPLHF
TRBJ1-2 | TRBV18 | . | CASSTDRGTYGYTF
TRBJ2-7 | TRBV5-4 | few | CASSFVPGASYEQYF
TRBJ1-1 | TRBV12-5 | . | CASGLSSGTAENTEAFF
TRBJ2-4 | TRBV5-5 | many | CASSLAVGAKNIQYF
TRBJ2-7 | TRBV20-1 | many | CSARDGIGQYF
TRBJ2-3 | TRBV24-1 | many | CATSDGTSGRWSTDTQYF
TRBJ2-5 | TRBV7-7 | few | CASSRGLPYQETQYF
TRBJ2-2 | TRBV14 | few | CASSHAGVWTGELFF
TRBJ1-2 | TRBV2 | . | CASSHWDAFTPF
TRBJ1-2 | TRBV3-1 | few | CASSQNGNYGYTF
TRBJ1-2 | TRBV19 | . | CASSIATTGGHNYGYTF
TRBJ2-1 | TRBV27 | . | CASRLGGWFF
TRBJ1-1 | TRBV3-1 | many | CASSQGDRGQAFF
TRBJ2-2 | TRBV6-6 | . | CASTWGTGELFF